These T cell receptor beta chains were read from a single sample in a study of cytomegalovirus exposure and HLA in healthy donors. The method was immunoSEQ multiplex PCR; TCRdb's version includes in-frame clones alone and lacks a portion of them. The sample includes about 140,000 clones. The sample consisted of PBMCs. These receptors were collected from a woman aged 18 to 35 in good health and CMV-seronegative. CDR3s leave out the opening cysteine and the closing phenylalanine or tryptophan.

v_gene,j_gene,CDR3aa
TRBV2,TRBJ1-2,ASSKDRPYGYT
TRBV14,TRBJ1-1,ASSPMATAKAF
TRBV18,TRBJ2-7,ASSQNHRDYIYEQY
TRBV10-1,TRBJ2-2,ASSDGTSGRVAELF
TRBV6-1,TRBJ2-7,ASSGPVLGQSDDEQY
TRBV7-3,TRBJ2-1,ASSLRAGSYNEQF
TRBV7-3,TRBJ1-2,ASSSGGFVPIPYGYT
TRBV7-3,TRBJ2-5,ASSPTGQKGETQY
TRBV4-1,TRBJ2-1,ASSQPAVRQF
TRBV18,TRBJ2-1,ASSAGTSGRLEQF
TRBV6-5,TRBJ1-4,ASSYTSGGKLF
TRBV19,TRBJ1-2,ASSIDRGRNYGYT
TRBV14,TRBJ1-2,ASSRAGSDGYT
TRBV5-1,TRBJ2-5,ASSLELGTVRETQY
TRBV19,TRBJ2-5,ASRSGASGQETQY
TRBV7-9,TRBJ2-3,ASSQPGLPDTQY
TRBV30,TRBJ2-3,AWGLATDTQY
TRBV29-1,TRBJ1-2,SVEDLRGGYT
TRBV7-8,TRBJ1-5,ASSIEWGVGNQPQH
TRBV19,TRBJ1-1,ASSTPRTANTEAF
TRBV4-1,TRBJ2-1,ASSQVLAGVSF
TRBV2,TRBJ2-2,AIQSQESGGTGELF
TRBV19,TRBJ2-2,ASSMGTAGINTGELF
TRBV4-2,TRBJ1-2,ASSSQGARSYGYT
TRBV5-1,TRBJ1-2,ASLGQSYGYT
TRBV7-3,TRBJ2-5,ASSLIHEETQY
TRBV11-1,TRBJ1-1,ASSLTGQNTEAF
TRBV19,TRBJ2-3,ASTVSGGTSTDTQY
TRBV4-1,TRBJ1-4,ASSQEGARAEKLF
TRBV5-4,TRBJ2-3,ASSFDRGVTDTQY
TRBV5-1,TRBJ2-3,ATTDGNQDTQY
TRBV5-4,TRBJ2-6,ASSFSDQGLSGANVLT
TRBV27,TRBJ2-7,ASSLISGRGEQY